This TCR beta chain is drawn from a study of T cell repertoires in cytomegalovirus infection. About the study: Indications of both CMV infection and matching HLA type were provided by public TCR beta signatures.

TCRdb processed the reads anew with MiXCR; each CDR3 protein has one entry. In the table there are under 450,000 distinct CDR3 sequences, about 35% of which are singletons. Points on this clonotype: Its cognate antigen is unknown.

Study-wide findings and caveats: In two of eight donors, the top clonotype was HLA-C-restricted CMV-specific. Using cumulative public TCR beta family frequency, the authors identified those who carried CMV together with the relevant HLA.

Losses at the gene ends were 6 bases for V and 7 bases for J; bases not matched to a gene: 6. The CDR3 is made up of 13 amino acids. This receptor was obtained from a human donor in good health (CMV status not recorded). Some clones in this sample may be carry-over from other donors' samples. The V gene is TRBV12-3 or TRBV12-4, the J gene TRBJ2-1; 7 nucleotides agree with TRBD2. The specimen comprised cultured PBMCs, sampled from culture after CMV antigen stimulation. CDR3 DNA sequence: TGTGCCAGCAGGACGGGAGGCATAAATGAGCAGTTCTTC. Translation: CASRTGGINEQFF.